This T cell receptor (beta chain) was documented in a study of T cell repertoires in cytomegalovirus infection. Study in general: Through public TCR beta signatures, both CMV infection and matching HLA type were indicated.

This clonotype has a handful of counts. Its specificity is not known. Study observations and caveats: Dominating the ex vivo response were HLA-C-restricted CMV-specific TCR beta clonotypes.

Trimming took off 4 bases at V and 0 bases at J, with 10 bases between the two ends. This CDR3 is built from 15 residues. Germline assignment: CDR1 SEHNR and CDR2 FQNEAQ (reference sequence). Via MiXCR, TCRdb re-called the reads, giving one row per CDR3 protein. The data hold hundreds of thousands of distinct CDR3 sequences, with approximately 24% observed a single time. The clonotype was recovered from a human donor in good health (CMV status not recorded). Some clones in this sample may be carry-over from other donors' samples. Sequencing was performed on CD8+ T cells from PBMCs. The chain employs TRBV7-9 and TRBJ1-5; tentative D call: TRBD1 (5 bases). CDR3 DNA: TGTGCCAGCAGCTCACAGACAGATAGCAATCAGCCCCAGCATTTT. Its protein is CASSSQTDSNQPQHF. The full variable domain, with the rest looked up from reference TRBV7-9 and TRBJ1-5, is DTGVSQNPRHKITKRGQNVTFRCDPISEHNRLYWYRQTLGQGPEFLTYFQNEAQLEKSRLLSDRFSAERPKGSFSTLEIQRTEQGDSAMYLCASSSQTDSNQPQHFGDGTRLSIL.